The 18 T cell receptor beta chains listed next were all sequenced from one sample in a study of blood T cell repertoires in COVID-19. Assay: immunoSEQ multiplex PCR; the TCRdb copy retains only in-frame clones and omits some. The table includes around 200,000 clones, approximately 87% detected once. The sequencing sample was made of peripheral blood. These receptors were obtained from a woman under 30 who had recovered from COVID-19.

The chain employs TRBV6-2 or TRBV6-3 and TRBJ2-1; perhaps TRBD2 as D (5 bases). CDR1 and CDR2 from the germline V gene are MNHEY and SVGEGT. The germline V and J ends were trimmed by 0 bases and 11 bases, with 8 bases remaining between them. The CDR3 consists of 12 residues. CDR3 protein: CASSYSLAQQFF. CDR3 nucleotides: TGTGCCAGCAGTTACTCGCTAGCCCAGCAGTTCTTC.

The gene calls are TRBV4-1 and TRBJ2-5; TRBD1 aligns across 7 bases. Germline V gives CDR1 MGHRA, CDR2 YSYEKL. The CDR3 length is 17 residues. V lost 0 bases to trimming and J lost 0 bases; unmatched junction nucleotides: 7. The CDR3 DNA is TGCGCCAGCAGCCAAGATCCGGTGACAGGGTACCAAGAGACCCAGTACTTC. Residues: CASSQDPVTGYQETQYF.

This clone was seen only a few times. The V call is TRBV3-1 (or the pseudogene TRBV3-2), the J call TRBJ1-2; D ambiguous. The CDR3 extends over 14 amino acids. CDR1 is LGHDT, CDR2 YNNKEL, per germline (reference sequence). The ends were cut back, 3 bases at V and 2 bases at J, with 10 bases in the middle. Here the CDR3 DNA reads TGTGCCAGCAGCCACTACCGAGGGAACTATGGCTACACCTTC. Its translation: CASSHYRGNYGYTF.

The chain joins TRBV19 to TRBJ1-1, with D unclear. CDR3 length: 14 residues. V was shortened by 7 bases and J by 0 bases, with 12 bases between the two germline ends. Per the germline V gene, CDR1 is LNHDA and CDR2 is SQIVND (reference sequence). As DNA, the CDR3 is TGTGCCAGTACCGAGGGTTGGGTGAACACTGAAGCTTTCTTT. Translating it yields CASTEGWVNTEAFF.

This chain uses TRBV5-1 with TRBJ2-5, with TRBD1 as a possible D gene (5 bases). V was trimmed by 2 bases and J by 4 bases, leaving 6 bases between them. There are 12 residues in the CDR3. The germline CDR1 and CDR2 sequences are SGHRS and YFSETQ. CDR3 protein: CASSFQGETQYF. CDR3 coding DNA: TGCGCCAGCAGCTTCCAGGGAGAGACCCAGTACTTC. The whole variable domain, remainder taken from reference TRBV5-1 and TRBJ2-5, is KAGVTQTPRYLIKTRGQQVTLSCSPISGHRSVSWYQQTPGQGLQFLFEYFSETQRNKGNFPGRFSGRQFSNSRSEMNVSTLELGDSALYLCASSFQGETQYFGPGTRLLVL.

This clone was detected once. This chain links TRBV5-1 with TRBJ2-7; 9 bases fit TRBD2. J lost 0 bases, V lost 0 bases, and 1 base had no gene match. The germline V gene encodes CDR1 SGHRS and CDR2 YFSETQ. The CDR3 is 15 residues long. CDR3 amino acids: CASSLGAGGSYEQYV. Here the CDR3 DNA reads TGCGCCAGCAGCTTGGGAGCGGGGGGCTCCTACGAGCAGTACGTC.

V and J are TRBV7-2 and TRBJ1-5; D possibly corresponds to TRBD1 (5 bases). There are 15 residues in the CDR3. The germline gives CDR1 SGHTA, CDR2 FQGNSA. V dropped 2 bases and J dropped 1 base, with 9 bases sitting between them. The CDR3 spells CASSLLRGSNQPQHF. DNA for the CDR3: TGTGCCAGCAGCTTACTACGGGGGAGCAATCAGCCCCAGCATTTT.

The rearrangement joins TRBV7-2 to TRBJ1-2; 11 bases match TRBD1. V was pared by 3 bases and J by 8 bases, with 8 bases of the junction left unmatched. In germline, CDR1 is SGHTA, CDR2 FQGNSA. This CDR3 region has 15 residues. CDR3 amino acids: CASSLQGQGVGGYTF. In DNA form, the CDR3 reads TGTGCCAGCAGCTTGCAGGGACAGGGGGTGGGAGGCTACACCTTC.

The chain is built from TRBV19 and TRBJ2-6; D ambiguous. V lost 3 bases to trimming and J lost 0 bases, with 6 bases between them. The germline CDR1 and CDR2 sequences are LNHDA and SQIVND (reference sequence). The CDR3 has 15 amino acids. CDR3 nucleotides: TGTGCCAGTAGTATGGTAGTCTCTGGGGCCAACGTCCTGACTTTC. Its translation: CASSMVVSGANVLTF.

The chain recombines TRBV9 with TRBJ2-5; weak D call: TRBD2 (5 bases). From germline, CDR1 is SGDLS and CDR2 YYNGEE. Trimming removed 0 bases from V and 4 bases from J, with 13 bases in between. The CDR3 sequence is 15 residues long. CDR3 protein: CASSVGRSGRETQYF. For the CDR3, the DNA is TGTGCCAGCAGCGTAGGGAGGTCCGGAAGAGAGACCCAGTACTTC.

This chain uses TRBV29-1 with TRBJ1-1; possibly TRBD1 for D (5 bases). V lost 0 bases, J lost 7 bases, and 12 bases lay in between. Per germline, CDR1 SQVTM and CDR2 ANQGSEA. This CDR3 comprises 13 residues. CDR3 in DNA: TGCAGCGTTGAAGATGGAGGGGCAGTTGAAGCTTTCTTT. Translating it yields CSVEDGGAVEAFF.

In nucleotides, the CDR3 is TGTGCCAGCAGCGCAAACCGGGACAGAGATGGCTACACCTTC. It translates to CASSANRDRDGYTF. This chain uses TRBV9 with TRBJ1-2; 7 nucleotides line up with TRBD1. The CDR3 spans 14 residues. Trimming cost V 3 bases and J 6 bases; bases outside gene matches: 8. Germline V lookup: CDR1 SGDLS, CDR2 YYNGEE.

V is TRBV19 and J is TRBJ1-5; the D gene is possibly TRBD1 (5 bases). The CDR3 consists of 14 residues. Germline V gene sequence: CDR1 LNHDA, CDR2 SQIVND (reference sequence). V was trimmed by 3 bases and J by 4 bases, leaving 10 bases between them. CDR3 DNA sequence: TGTGCCAGTAGTATGCCAGGGTATAATCAGCCCCAGCATTTT. As protein: CASSMPGYNQPQHF.

A remark on this clone: Other nucleotide sequences in the sample specify the same CDR3. V and J are TRBV27 and TRBJ1-5, with D maybe TRBD1 (5 bases). Trimming left V 6 bases short and J 0 bases short, with 9 bases between. The CDR3 loop spans 14 amino acids. Germline V gives CDR1 MNHEY, CDR2 SMNVEV (reference sequence). In nucleotides, the CDR3 is TGTGCCAGCAGCCCCAGGGATAGCAATCAGCCCCAGCATTTT. Residues: CASSPRDSNQPQHF.

The chain couples TRBV5-6 to TRBJ1-6; 8 bases match TRBD1. Germline V gene sequence: CDR1 SGHDT, CDR2 YYEEEE. The CDR3 extends over 16 amino acids. J lost 10 bases, V lost 4 bases, and 13 bases had no gene match. CDR3 in DNA: TGTGCCAGCAGCCTAGAAACGACAGGGGAAGGGTCACCCCTCCACTTT. It is translated as CASSLETTGEGSPLHF.

The chain links TRBV5-8 to TRBJ2-7, with a possible D match to TRBD2 (6 bases). This CDR3 has 12 amino acids. Trimming removed 2 bases from V and 6 bases from J, with 9 bases in between. The germline gives CDR1 SGHTS, CDR2 YDEGEE. CDR3: CASSFGGPEQYV. The CDR3 DNA reads as TGTGCCAGCAGCTTCGGGGGTCCCGAGCAGTACGTC.

Of note for this clone: One junction end disagrees with the germline gene, perhaps due to a read error. This sequence joins TRBV12-3 or TRBV12-4 and TRBJ2-5, with D possibly TRBD2 on 5 matching bases. The CDR3 loop spans 13 amino acids. The CDR3 sequence is CASSLKAAAKRDF. DNA for the CDR3: TGTGCCAGCAGTTTAAAGGCGGCCGCCAAGAGGGACTTC.

This chain connects TRBV10-3 to TRBJ2-3; 10 bases are shared with TRBD1. Losses at the gene ends were 6 bases for V and 5 bases for J; bases not matched to a gene: 11. The CDR3 loop spans 16 amino acids. Germline V gene data show CDR1 as ENHRY and CDR2 as SYGVKD. The CDR3 DNA is TGTGCCATCAGCGCTCCAGGCAGGGACAGGGGAGATACGCAGTATTTT. This encodes CAISAPGRDRGDTQYF.